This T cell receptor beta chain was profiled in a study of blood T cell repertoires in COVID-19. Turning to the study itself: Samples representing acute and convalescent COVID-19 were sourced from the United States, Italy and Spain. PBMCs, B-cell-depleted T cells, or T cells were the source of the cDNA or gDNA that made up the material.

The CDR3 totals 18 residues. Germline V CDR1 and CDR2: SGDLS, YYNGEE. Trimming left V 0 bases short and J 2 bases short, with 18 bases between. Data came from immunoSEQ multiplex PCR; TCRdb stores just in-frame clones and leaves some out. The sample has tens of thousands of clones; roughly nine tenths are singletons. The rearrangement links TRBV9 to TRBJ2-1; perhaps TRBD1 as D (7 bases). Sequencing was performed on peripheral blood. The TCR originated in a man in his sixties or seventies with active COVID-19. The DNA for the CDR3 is TGTGCCAGCAGCGTAGGTTGGGGCAGGGGGGCCCCCTACAATGAGCAGTTCTTC. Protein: CASSVGWGRGAPYNEQFF. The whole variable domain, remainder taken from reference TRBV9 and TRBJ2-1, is DSGVTQTPKHLITATGQRVTLRCSPRSGDLSVYWYQQSLDQGLQFLIQYYNGEERAKGNILERFSAQQFPDLHSELNLSSLELGDSALYFCASSVGWGRGAPYNEQFFGPGTRLTVL.